This T cell receptor beta chain was found in a study of blood T cell repertoires in COVID-19. Study-wide background: T cells, B-cell-depleted T cells, or PBMCs supplied cDNA or gDNA.

Assay: immunoSEQ multiplex PCR; the TCRdb copy retains only in-frame clones and omits some. The data contain 380,000 or so clones, over 75% of them singletons. Self-reported history from a screening survey and questionnaire set each donor's cohort. Germline CDR1 and CDR2: LGHDT and YNNKEL (reference sequence). CDR3 size: 16 residues. Trimming at V came to 0 bases and at J to 3 bases, leaving 5 bases not matched to a gene. Sequenced input: PBMCs or T cells enriched from blood (not recorded which). This chain connects TRBV3-1 (or the pseudogene TRBV3-2) to TRBJ2-3; 8 nucleotides line up with TRBD1. The source is a woman in her forties with acute COVID-19. The CDR3 coding sequence is TGTGCCAGCAGCCAAGAGTACGGACAGGGAACAGATACGCAGTATTTT. It is translated as CASSQEYGQGTDTQYF.